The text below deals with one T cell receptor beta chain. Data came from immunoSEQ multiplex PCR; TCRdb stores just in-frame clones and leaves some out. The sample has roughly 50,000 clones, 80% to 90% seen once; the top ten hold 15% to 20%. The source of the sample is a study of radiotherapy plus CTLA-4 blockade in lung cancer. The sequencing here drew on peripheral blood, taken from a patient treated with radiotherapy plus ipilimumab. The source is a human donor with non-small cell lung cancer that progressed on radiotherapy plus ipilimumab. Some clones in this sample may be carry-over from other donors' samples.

CDR3 region: CASSVADFLGNEQFF. The CDR3 DNA sequence: TGTGCCAGCAGCGTAGCGGACTTCCTAGGGAATGAGCAGTTCTTC. The J gene is TRBJ2-1, the V gene TRBV9; TRBD2 might be the D (5 bases). V gave up 0 bases and J gave up 7 bases, with 14 bases separating them. The CDR3 spans 15 residues. Germline values: CDR1 SGDLS, CDR2 YYNGEE.